The 29 T cell receptor beta chains presented below share a single source sample, sequenced in a study of tumor-infiltrating lymphocytes in oesophageal squamous cell carcinoma listed by TCRdb under 2016. The protocol used for the library was PCR. The listed sequencing device is Illumina HiSeq 2000. Clones were called with MiXCR by TCRdb after fastp trimmed the public reads at Q25, and only in-frame beta chains were retained. Records with the same CDR3 protein are collapsed into one entry carrying the most frequent genes and DNA. The sample table records under 20,000 distinct CDR3 sequences; 35% to 50% of these occur just once. About 28% of the sample is in the top ten clones. The sequenced material came from esophageal tumor tissue. The receptors stem from a male donor with esophageal squamous cell carcinoma.

This clonotype was detected only a few times. The chain has TRBV4-1 and TRBJ2-7; TRBD1 might be the D (5 bases). Trimming took 5 bases from V and 1 from J, leaving 12 bases between them. This CDR3 is 14 amino acids long. Germline V gene sequence: CDR1 MGHRA, CDR2 YSYEKL. Written as DNA, the CDR3 is TGCGCCAGCAGCAGACAGACCTCATCCTACGAGCAGTACTTC. The encoded protein is CASSRQTSSYEQYF.

This clonotype was detected once. V usage is TRBV7-3 and J usage is TRBJ2-5; D may correspond to TRBD1 or TRBD2 (5 bases each). Trimming cost V 2 bases and J 7 bases, with 8 bases left between them. The CDR3 is 12 amino acids. Germline V gene sequence: CDR1 SGHTA, CDR2 FQGTGA. CDR3 loop: CASSLDGGTQYF. As DNA, the CDR3 is TGTGCCAGCAGCTTAGATGGGGGGACCCAGTACTTC.

On this clonotype: The CDR3 carries no conserved terminal phenylalanine or tryptophan, so it likely arises from a read error. The limits of the CDR3 on the DNA are not certain, so only TCRdb's listed CDR3 is given. The chain links TRBV5-3 to TRBJ2-7. TRBV5-3 is treated as an ORF (open reading frame) with a function not yet certain. The CDR3 has 16 residues if both end residues are counted. CDR3 protein: CASSLEADNYGYTFGS.

The V call is TRBV6-1, the J call TRBJ2-5; a weak D match, TRBD2 (6 bases). The end of the DNA is better explained by TRBJ2-7, so the J call may be wrong. The CDR3 contains 15 residues. Germline V gene data show CDR1 as MNHNS and CDR2 as SASEGT. The CDR3: CASSDPGTLPYEQYF. In nucleotides, the CDR3 is TGTGCCAGCAGCGACCCCGGGACTCTTCCCTACGAGCAGTACTTC.

The chain joins TRBV5-8 to TRBJ2-3, with 9 bases aligning to TRBD1. Germline loops: CDR1 SGHTS, CDR2 YDEGEE. The CDR3 sequence is 15 residues long. J gave up 2 bases and V 4 bases, and 5 bases lay outside the gene matches. As DNA, the CDR3 is TGTGCCAGCAGCCACCGGGACAGGGCCACAGATACGCAGTATTTT. Translated: CASSHRDRATDTQYF.

This sequence joins TRBV7-3 and TRBJ1-2; 7 bases line up with TRBD1. The CDR3 runs to 16 residues. Germline lookup yields CDR1 SGHTA and CDR2 FQGTGA. V lost 0 bases to trimming and J lost 4 bases; unmatched junction nucleotides: 8. CDR3 DNA sequence: TGTGCCAGCAGCTTAACTTCGGGACAGTTCCCCTATGGCTACACCTTC. Protein product: CASSLTSGQFPYGYTF.

This clonotype was observed at least ten times. This may come from a read error, since a much larger clone is one base off. V is TRBV12-3 or TRBV12-4 and J is TRBJ2-1, with 10 bases matching TRBD1. CDR3 size: 12 residues. The CDR3 loop reads CVSSGTGDEQFF. The DNA of the CDR3 is TGTGTCAGCAGTGGGACAGGGGATGAGCAGTTCTTC.

On this clonotype: Possible read error: a much larger clone is one base away. V and J are TRBV5-6 and TRBJ2-7; D is uncertain. The DNA end favors TRBJ2-1, so the J call may be wrong. In germline, CDR1 is SGHDT, CDR2 YYEEEE. The CDR3 has 11 amino acids. Here the CDR3 DNA reads TGTGCCAGCAGCGTAGAAGAGACCCAGTTCTTC. Protein: CASSVEETQFF.

CDR3 nucleotide sequence: TGTGCCAGCAGCCCCTTGGGGTCCTACGAGCAGTACTTC. Translating it yields CASSPLGSYEQYF. The chain combines TRBV7-9 with TRBJ2-5, with D hard to call. The J call may be wrong; the DNA end is better matched by TRBJ2-7. Germline loops: CDR1 SEHNR, CDR2 FQNEAQ (reference sequence). The CDR3 spans 13 residues.

This clonotype was counted many times. The V and J genes are TRBV7-6 and TRBJ1-2; TRBD1 is a possible D gene (6 bases). V was cut by 6 bases and J by 7 bases, with 15 bases left in between. CDR3 length: 13 amino acids. The germline gives CDR1 SGHVS, CDR2 FNYEAQ. For the CDR3, the DNA is TGTGCCAGCAGTGGGGGGCCGGGACGTGGCTACACCTTC. It is translated as CASSGGPGRGYTF.

This clonotype appeared many times. This rearrangement joins TRBV9 to TRBJ1-2, with 8 bases lining up with TRBD1. Germline V gene sequence: CDR1 SGDLS, CDR2 YYNGEE. J lost 3 bases, V lost 4 bases, and 8 bases had no gene match. The CDR3 extends over 15 amino acids. The CDR3 region has the DNA TGTGCCAGCAGCCACAGACAGGGGTGGGACTATGGCTACACCTTC. This encodes CASSHRQGWDYGYTF.

This clonotype was seen only a few times. A much larger clonotype is one base distant, so this may be a read error. This chain connects TRBV5-1 to TRBJ2-7, with D unresolved. The DNA matches TRBJ2-1 better at its end, which makes the J call doubtful. The CDR3 sequence is 13 residues long. Germline V lookup: CDR1 SGHRS, CDR2 YFSETQ. Here the CDR3 DNA reads TGCGCCAGCAGCTTGGGGGTACAAGAGACCCAGTTCTTC. Encoded protein: CASSLGVQETQFF.

In its sample, this clonotype is medium-sized. The chain carries TRBV7-6 and TRBJ1-3; maybe TRBD1 (6 bases). V was clipped by 5 bases and J by 2 bases, with 13 bases between them. This CDR3 contains 15 residues. Germline V gene lookup returns CDR1 SGHVS and CDR2 FNYEAQ. DNA for the CDR3: TGTGCCAGCAGCCAGGGGCCAGGGACTGGAAACACCATATATTTT. Translated, it gives CASSQGPGTGNTIYF.

This chain links TRBV28 with TRBJ2-2; D not resolved. Germline CDR1 reads MDHEN; CDR2 reads SYDVKM. V lost 6 bases and J lost 5, with 7 bases in between. The length of the CDR3 is 12 residues. CDR3 sequence: CASRQITGELFF. CDR3 coding DNA: TGTGCCAGCAGGCAGATAACCGGGGAGCTGTTTTTT.

This clonotype appeared many times. The CDR3 nucleotides are TGTGCCAGCAGTGAGGGACACCTGATATCTGGCTACACCTTC. As protein: CASSEGHLISGYTF. The chain links TRBV6-1 to TRBJ1-2, with D maybe TRBD1 (6 bases). This CDR3 comprises 14 residues. From germline, CDR1 is MNHNS and CDR2 SASEGT. The germline V and J ends were trimmed by 3 bases and 7 bases, with 15 bases remaining between them.

This clonotype appeared a few times. At one of its ends the junction is not consistent with the germline gene, which may arise from a read error. The genes are TRBV5-3 and TRBJ2-2; no clear D. TRBV5-3 is marked as an open reading frame, function uncertain. The CDR3 runs to 15 residues. For the CDR3, the DNA is TGTGCCAGCAGCTTGAGAGTCCTGGGTACCGGGGAGCTGTTTTTT. This gives the protein CASSLRVLGTGELFF.

V gene TRBV9 combines with J gene TRBJ2-7; D is undetermined. Judging by the DNA end, TRBJ2-1 fits better; the J call may be wrong. This CDR3 comprises 13 residues. Germline CDR1 is SGDLS and CDR2 is YYNGEE. In DNA, the CDR3 is TGTGCCAGCAGCGTAGATGTGCCGGATGAGCAGTTCTTC. It codes for CASSVDVPDEQFF.

The table lists this clonotype with many counts. A read error may be the cause here, since a much bigger clone is one base away. V and J are TRBV7-2 and TRBJ2-7, with 7 bases matching TRBD2. Germline V lookup: CDR1 SGHTA, CDR2 FQGNSA. The J segment lost 7 bases and the V segment lost 2 bases, leaving 14 bases of the junction unmatched. The CDR3 loop spans 16 amino acids. CDR3 bases: TGTGCCAGCAGCTTAACCGGCGCGGGAGCGGGCTATGAGCAGTACTTC. The encoded protein is CASSLTGAGAGYEQYF.

J is TRBJ2-5 and V is TRBV7-9; 13 bases line up with TRBD2. The CDR3 loop spans 15 amino acids. Germline CDR1 reads SEHNR; CDR2 reads FQNEAQ (reference sequence). V lost 4 bases to trimming and J lost 11 bases; unmatched junction nucleotides: 10. Here the CDR3 reads CASSWGGLAGNEQYF. Written as DNA, the CDR3 is TGTGCCAGCAGCTGGGGGGGACTAGCGGGGAATGAGCAGTACTTC.

This clonotype was counted at least ten times. The chain couples TRBV5-5 to TRBJ2-7; no definite D call. Germline loops: CDR1 SGHKS, CDR2 YYEKEE (reference sequence). This CDR3 comprises 14 residues. V gave up 6 bases and J gave up 2 bases, with 15 bases separating them. The CDR3 coding sequence is TGTGCCAGCACCTACTCGGCCGGAGCCTACGAGCAGTACTTC. Residues: CASTYSAGAYEQYF. The whole variable domain, filled in from reference TRBV5-5 and TRBJ2-7, reads DAGVTQSPTHLIKTRGQQVTLRCSPISGHKSVSWYQQVLGQGPQFIFQYYEKEERGRGNFPDRFSARQFPNYSSELNVNALLLGDSALYLCASTYSAGAYEQYFGPGTRLTVT.

The CDR3 nucleotides are TGTGCCAGCAGTTACGGGAATAGCGGGAGAGATGAGCAGTTCTTC. It is translated as CASSYGNSGRDEQFF. The rearrangement links TRBV6-6 to TRBJ2-1; 9 bases fit TRBD2. Per the germline V gene, CDR1 is MNHNY and CDR2 is SVGAGI (reference sequence). The J segment lost 8 bases and the V segment lost 2 bases, leaving 7 bases of the junction unmatched. The CDR3 is 15 amino acids.

The chain joins TRBV7-3 to TRBJ2-5; 10 bases agree with TRBD1. The CDR3 extends over 15 amino acids. V lost 3 bases, J lost 5 bases, and 6 bases stayed unmatched. Germline assignment: CDR1 SGHTA and CDR2 FQGTGA. The CDR3 region is CASSLVGQGKETQYF. CDR3 DNA sequence: TGTGCCAGCAGCTTGGTGGGACAGGGGAAGGAGACCCAGTACTTC.

With regard to this clonotype: At one boundary the junction diverges from the germline segment, which might be a read error. The chain uses TRBV6-1 and TRBJ2-1; 9 bases align to TRBD1. Matching the DNA end better, TRBJ2-7 makes the J call doubtful. The germline V gene has CDR1 MNHNS and CDR2 SASEGT. CDR3 length: 17 amino acids. CDR3 in DNA: TGTGCCAGCAGTGAAGCGCTAGTTGGGACAGGGTCCTCCGAGCAGTACTTC. This translates into CASSEALVGTGSSEQYF.

This clonotype rates as medium-sized. The chain recombines TRBV7-6 with TRBJ2-3; D perhaps matches TRBD2 (6 bases). V lost 0 bases and J lost 2, with 6 bases in between. The CDR3 runs 14 residues. Germline loops: CDR1 SGHVS, CDR2 FNYEAQ. CDR3 coding DNA: TGTGCCAGCAGCTTAGCGGGACTCACAGATACGCAGTATTTT. Translation gives CASSLAGLTDTQYF.

J is TRBJ2-6 and V is TRBV7-3; D is ambiguous. The V end lost 5 bases, the J end lost 0 bases, and 14 bases lay between the germline ends. CDR3 length: 17 residues. Per germline, CDR1 SGHTA and CDR2 FQGTGA. This CDR3 reads CASSQGSASSGANVLTF. In DNA form, the CDR3 reads TGTGCCAGCAGCCAAGGGTCTGCGAGCTCTGGGGCCAACGTCCTGACTTTC.

The chain links TRBV7-3 to TRBJ2-1; a weak D match, TRBD2 (5 bases). The V gene lost 1 base and the J gene lost 7 bases, with 23 bases spanning the gap. Germline loops: CDR1 SGHTA, CDR2 FQGTGA. This CDR3 has 18 residues. The CDR3 DNA reads TGTGCCAGCAGCTTAAAAGGTGATAGGCTAGCTAACATTAATGAGCAGTTCTTC. Amino acid sequence: CASSLKGDRLANINEQFF.

The chain joins TRBV7-3 to TRBJ1-2, with no clear D. The CDR3 runs 12 residues. Trimming left V 3 bases short and J 7 bases short, with 9 bases between. CDR1 and CDR2 from the germline V gene are SGHTA and FQGTGA. The CDR3 reads CASSFGGPGYTF. The CDR3 DNA sequence: TGTGCCAGCAGCTTCGGTGGCCCTGGCTACACCTTC.

A remark on this clonotype: A much larger clone differs from this one at a single base, so this may be a read error. The chain joins TRBV24-1 to TRBJ2-5, with 7 bases matching TRBD1. Germline V gene lookup returns CDR1 KGHDR and CDR2 SFDVKD. The CDR3 loop spans 16 amino acids. The CDR3 nucleotides are TGTGCCACCAGTGACCCCGGACAGGACGACCAAGCGACCCAGTACTTC. Amino acid sequence: CATSDPGQDDQATQYF.

This clonotype is deemed medium-sized. The rearrangement uses TRBV7-3 and TRBJ2-5; the match to TRBD2 covers 10 bases. The CDR3 sequence is 14 residues long. Germline V gives CDR1 SGHTA, CDR2 FQGTGA. The V and J ends lost 5 bases and 6 bases, in that order; junction bases with no gene match: 6. The CDR3 is CASSEGGLAKTQYF. The CDR3 coding sequence is TGTGCCAGCAGCGAAGGGGGACTAGCGAAGACCCAGTACTTC.